One and the same sample provided the 19 T cell receptor beta chains below, sequenced in a study of neurological immune-mediated disorders. Using its own MiXCR run on the 5' RACE reads, TCRdb lists one record per CDR3 protein. The data show tens of thousands of distinct CDR3 sequences, around an eighth seen once. Material for sequencing was PBMCs. The receptors come from a woman aged 60 to 75 in good health.

This clonotype was observed many times. The chain carries TRBV12-3 or TRBV12-4 and TRBJ1-5, with TRBD1 as a possible D gene (5 bases). The CDR3 runs 16 residues. V was trimmed by 6 bases and J by 3 bases, leaving 18 bases between them. The chain's CDR3 is CASSLGPGGVNQPQHF. CDR3 nucleotides: TGTGCCAGCAGCCTAGGGCCGGGGGGTGTCAATCAGCCCCAGCATTTT.

This clonotype was seen repeatedly, ten times or more. This rearrangement joins TRBV20-1 to TRBJ2-7, with 7 bases lining up with TRBD1. Per germline, CDR1 DFQATT and CDR2 SNEGSKA (reference sequence). V lost 1 base and J lost 2; bases outside the gene matches: 2. The CDR3 extends over 13 amino acids. CDR3 loop: CSARGQGTYEQYF. CDR3 DNA: TGCAGTGCTAGAGGACAGGGTACCTACGAGCAGTACTTC.

In this sample, this clonotype turned up many times. The chain uses TRBV18 and TRBJ2-2; 9 bases are shared with TRBD1. This CDR3 spans 15 amino acids. The trim removed 5 bases at V and 6 bases at J, leaving 7 bases unmatched. Germline V lookup: CDR1 KGHSH, CDR2 LQKENI. The CDR3 coding sequence is TGTGCCAGCTCATCCGGGACAGGGATGGCCGGGGAGCTGTTTTTT. As protein: CASSSGTGMAGELFF.

This clonotype was recorded many times. The CDR3 here is CASSPPVGGGDTQYF. The CDR3, as DNA: TGCGCCAGCAGCCCACCGGTGGGGGGCGGGGATACGCAGTATTTT. The V call is TRBV4-3, the J call TRBJ2-3; either TRBD1 or TRBD2 may fit D (6 bases each). Looked up from germline, CDR1 is LGHNA and CDR2 is YSLEER. V was pared by 4 bases and J by 6 bases, with 17 bases between. CDR3 length equals 15 residues.

This clonotype was observed at least ten times. The V gene is TRBV4-3, the J gene TRBJ1-5, with 9 bases fitting TRBD1. CDR1 and CDR2 (germline): LGHNA, YSLEER. The V segment lost 4 bases and the J segment 6 bases; nucleotides outside the gene matches: 13. The CDR3 sequence is 17 residues long. CDR3 loop: CASSRGLQGQGSQPQHF. The CDR3 DNA reads as TGCGCCAGCAGCCGCGGCCTACAGGGACAGGGTAGTCAGCCCCAGCATTTT.

This clonotype was counted many times. The chain is built from TRBV7-2 and TRBJ1-6, with D unresolved. Germline values: CDR1 SGHTA, CDR2 FQGNSA. The CDR3 is made up of 15 amino acids. The V end lost 4 bases, the J end lost 7 bases, and 14 bases lay between the germline ends. The CDR3 loop reads CASSSWTLKNSPLHF. The CDR3 nucleotides are TGTGCCAGCAGCTCCTGGACCCTCAAAAATTCACCCCTCCACTTT.

This clonotype was recorded a few times. V usage is TRBV6-2 or TRBV6-3 and J usage is TRBJ2-5, with no clear D. Trimming pared 5 bases from V and 5 bases from J, leaving 9 bases between. The CDR3 runs 12 residues. The germline gives CDR1 MNHEY, CDR2 SVGEGT. CDR3 loop: CASSPMDETQYF. Written as DNA, the CDR3 is TGTGCCAGCAGTCCTATGGACGAGACCCAGTACTTC.

This clonotype was detected many times. The chain combines TRBV5-5 with TRBJ1-1, with D tentatively TRBD1 (5 bases). The CDR3 length is 14 residues. Germline V lookup: CDR1 SGHKS, CDR2 YYEKEE (reference sequence). V was pared by 0 bases and J by 5 bases, with 11 bases between. This chain's CDR3 is CASSLDPGRTEAFF. CDR3 bases: TGTGCCAGCAGCTTGGATCCAGGGAGGACTGAAGCTTTCTTT.

This clonotype was seen many times. The rearrangement uses TRBV29-1 and TRBJ1-2; possibly TRBD1 for D (5 bases). Germline V gene sequence: CDR1 SQVTM, CDR2 ANQGSEA. The CDR3 consists of 12 residues. Trimming took off 6 bases at V and 0 bases at J, with 8 bases between the two ends. The CDR3 region is CSVDTANYGYTF. The CDR3 nucleotides are TGCAGCGTGGACACGGCTAACTATGGCTACACCTTC.

This clonotype was seen ten or more times. The V gene is TRBV5-1, the J gene TRBJ2-1, with D maybe TRBD2 (5 bases). The germline V and J ends were trimmed by 6 bases and 2 bases, with 15 bases remaining between them. Germline CDR1 and CDR2: SGHRS and YFSETQ. The length of the CDR3 is 15 residues. CDR3 residues: CASNFAGVPYNEQFF. The CDR3 DNA sequence: TGCGCCAGCAACTTCGCCGGGGTCCCCTACAATGAGCAGTTCTTC.

This clonotype occurred many times. The chain joins TRBV5-1 to TRBJ1-2, with no clear D. The ends were cut back, 5 bases at V and 3 bases at J, with 5 bases in the middle. Germline CDR1 and CDR2: SGHRS and YFSETQ. CDR3 length: 11 amino acids. As DNA, the CDR3 is TGCGCCAGCAGGGACCACTATGGCTACACCTTC. Translating it yields CASRDHYGYTF.

Judged by abundance, this clonotype is medium-sized. The rearrangement uses TRBV20-1 and TRBJ2-7; no reliable D call. The CDR3 is 11 amino acids. From germline, CDR1 is DFQATT and CDR2 SNEGSKA (reference sequence). Trimming removed 3 bases at V and 3 bases at J, with 6 bases between. The CDR3 region is CSARADYEQYF. The CDR3 DNA reads as TGCAGTGCTAGGGCTGACTACGAGCAGTACTTC.

This clonotype was detected ten times or more. The gene calls are TRBV28 and TRBJ2-2; D ambiguous. Trimming left V 7 bases short and J 2 bases short, with 8 bases between. CDR1 is MDHEN, CDR2 SYDVKM, per germline. This CDR3 is built from 13 residues. The CDR3 protein is CASTDQNTGELFF. CDR3 sequence (DNA): TGTGCCAGCACCGACCAAAACACCGGGGAGCTGTTTTTT.

In its sample, this clonotype was seen a few times. The rearrangement links TRBV7-6 to TRBJ2-2; a weak D match, TRBD2 (5 bases). Germline CDR1 reads SGHVS; CDR2 reads FNYEAQ. The CDR3 totals 15 residues. Deletions cut 4 bases from V and 1 base from J, with 10 bases between. The CDR3 DNA is TGTGCCAGCAGCTCCCGAGAGGGGAACACCGGGGAGCTGTTTTTT. Its protein product is CASSSREGNTGELFF.

This clonotype was seen at least ten times. The V gene is TRBV10-3, the J gene TRBJ2-5; a possible D gene is TRBD1 (7 bases). Germline V gene sequence: CDR1 ENHRY, CDR2 SYGVKD. CDR3 length: 15 amino acids. Between the trimmed V and J ends, which lost 3 bases and 5 bases, there was a span of 16 bases. This CDR3 reads CAISDQGGRGETQYF. The DNA of the CDR3 is TGTGCCATCAGTGATCAGGGGGGCCGGGGGGAGACCCAGTACTTC.

This clonotype was picked up many times. The chain combines TRBV5-1 with TRBJ2-1, with D perhaps matching TRBD2 (6 bases). CDR1 SGHRS and CDR2 YFSETQ come from the germline V gene. CDR3 length equals 15 residues. Trimming took 0 bases from V and 3 from J, leaving 10 bases between them. The CDR3 sequence: CASSLGSTSYNEQFF. The CDR3 nucleotides are TGCGCCAGCAGCTTGGGTTCGACTAGCTACAATGAGCAGTTCTTC.

This clonotype is a singleton in its sample. The chain uses TRBV10-3 and TRBJ2-3; D may be TRBD1 (6 bases). The CDR3 has 14 amino acids. Trimming cost V 6 bases and J 1 base, with 11 bases left between them. Germline CDR1 is ENHRY and CDR2 is SYGVKD. The CDR3 coding sequence is TGTGCCATCAGGGACAGAAAAGGCACAGATACGCAGTATTTT. Protein product: CAIRDRKGTDTQYF.

The V call is TRBV7-2, the J call TRBJ1-2, with D perhaps TRBD1 (5 bases). With 3 bases removed from V and 5 bases from J, the gap between germline ends came to 16 bases. This CDR3 is 15 amino acids long. Germline CDR1 and CDR2: SGHTA and FQGNSA. The CDR3 loop is CASSLAGTASYGYTF. The CDR3 DNA sequence: TGTGCCAGCAGCTTGGCCGGGACGGCCTCTTATGGCTACACCTTC.

In this sample, this clonotype turned up many times. The chain is built from TRBV7-3 and TRBJ2-2; D not resolved. CDR3 length equals 12 residues. V was clipped by 4 bases and J by 7 bases, with 7 bases between them. CDR1 is SGHTA and CDR2 is FQGTGA in the germline V gene. In nucleotides, the CDR3 is TGTGCCAGCAGCTCGCGCGGCGGGGAGCTGTTTTTT. As protein: CASSSRGGELFF.